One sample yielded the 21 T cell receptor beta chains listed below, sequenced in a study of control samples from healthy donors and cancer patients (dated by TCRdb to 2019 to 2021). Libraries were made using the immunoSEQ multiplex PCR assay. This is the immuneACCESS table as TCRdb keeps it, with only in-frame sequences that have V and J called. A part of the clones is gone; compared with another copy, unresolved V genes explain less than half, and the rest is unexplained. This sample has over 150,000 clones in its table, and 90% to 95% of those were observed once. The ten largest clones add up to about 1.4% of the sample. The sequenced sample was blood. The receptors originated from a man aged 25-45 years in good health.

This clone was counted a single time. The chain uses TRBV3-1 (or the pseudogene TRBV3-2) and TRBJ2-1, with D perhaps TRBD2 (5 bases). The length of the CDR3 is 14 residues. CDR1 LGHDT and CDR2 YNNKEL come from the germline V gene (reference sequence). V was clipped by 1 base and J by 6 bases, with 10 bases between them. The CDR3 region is CASSQGTPLNEQFF. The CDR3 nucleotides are TGTGCCAGCAGCCAAGGGACTCCCCTCAATGAGCAGTTCTTC.

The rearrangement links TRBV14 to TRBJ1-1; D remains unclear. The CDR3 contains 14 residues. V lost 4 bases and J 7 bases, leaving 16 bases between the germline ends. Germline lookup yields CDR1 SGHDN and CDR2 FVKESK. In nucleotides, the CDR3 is TGTGCCAGCAGCCCCCCGACAATGTATGATGAAGCTTTCTTT. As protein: CASSPPTMYDEAFF.

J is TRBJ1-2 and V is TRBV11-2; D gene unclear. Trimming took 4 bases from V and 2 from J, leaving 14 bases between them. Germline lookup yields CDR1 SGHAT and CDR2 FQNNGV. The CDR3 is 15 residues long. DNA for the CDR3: TGTGCCAGCAGCTCCGGACGGTCCCCAAACTATGGCTACACCTTC. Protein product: CASSSGRSPNYGYTF.

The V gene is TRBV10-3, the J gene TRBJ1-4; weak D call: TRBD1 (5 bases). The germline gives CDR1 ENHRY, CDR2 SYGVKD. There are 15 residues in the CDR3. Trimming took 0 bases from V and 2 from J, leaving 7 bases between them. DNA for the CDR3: TGTGCCATCAGTGAGTCGGGGCGGACTAATGAAAAACTGTTTTTT. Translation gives CAISESGRTNEKLFF.

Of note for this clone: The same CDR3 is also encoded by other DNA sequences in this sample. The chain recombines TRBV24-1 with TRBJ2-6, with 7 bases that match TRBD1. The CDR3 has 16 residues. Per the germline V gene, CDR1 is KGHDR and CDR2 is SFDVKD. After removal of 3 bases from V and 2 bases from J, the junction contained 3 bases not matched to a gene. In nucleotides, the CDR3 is TGTGCCACCAGTGATAGACAGGGAGCTGGGGCCAACGTCCTGACTTTC. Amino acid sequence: CATSDRQGAGANVLTF.

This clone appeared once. The CDR3 sequence is CASSLRQGLSGNTIYF. The DNA of the CDR3 is TGTGCCAGCAGCCTAAGACAGGGACTCTCTGGAAACACCATATATTTT. This rearrangement joins TRBV5-6 to TRBJ1-3; 7 bases are shared with TRBD1. V gave up 4 bases and J gave up 0 bases; unmatched junction bases: 7. In germline, CDR1 is SGHDT, CDR2 YYEEEE. The CDR3 is 16 amino acids.

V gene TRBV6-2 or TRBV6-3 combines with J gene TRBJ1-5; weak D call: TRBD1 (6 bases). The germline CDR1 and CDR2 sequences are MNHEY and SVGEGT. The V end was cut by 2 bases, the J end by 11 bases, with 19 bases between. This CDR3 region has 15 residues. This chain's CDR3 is CASSYPRRGAEAQHF. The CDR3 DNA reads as TGTGCCAGCAGTTACCCTCGGAGGGGGGCCGAAGCCCAGCATTTT.

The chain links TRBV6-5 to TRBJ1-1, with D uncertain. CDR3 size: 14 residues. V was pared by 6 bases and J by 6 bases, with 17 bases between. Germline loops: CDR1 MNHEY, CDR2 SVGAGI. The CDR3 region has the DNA TGTGCCAGCAGCCAAACGGGATTGTCAGCTGAAGCTTTCTTT. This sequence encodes CASSQTGLSAEAFF.

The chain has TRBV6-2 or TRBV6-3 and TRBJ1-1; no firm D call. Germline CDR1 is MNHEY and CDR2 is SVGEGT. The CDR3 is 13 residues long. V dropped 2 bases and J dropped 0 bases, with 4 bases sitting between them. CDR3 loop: CASSYQVNTEAFF. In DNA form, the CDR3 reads TGTGCCAGCAGTTACCAGGTGAACACTGAAGCTTTCTTT.

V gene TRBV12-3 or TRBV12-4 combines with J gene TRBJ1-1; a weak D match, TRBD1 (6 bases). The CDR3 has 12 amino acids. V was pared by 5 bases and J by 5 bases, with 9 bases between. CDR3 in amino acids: CASSGQGTEAFF. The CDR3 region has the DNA TGTGCCAGCAGTGGGCAGGGGACTGAAGCTTTCTTT.

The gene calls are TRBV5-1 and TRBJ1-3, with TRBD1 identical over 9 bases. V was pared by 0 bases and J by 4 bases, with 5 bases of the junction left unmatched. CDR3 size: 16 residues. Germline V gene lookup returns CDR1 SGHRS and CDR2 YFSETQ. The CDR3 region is CASSLAGTGTGNTIYF. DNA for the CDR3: TGCGCCAGCAGCTTGGCCGGGACAGGGACCGGAAACACCATATATTTT.

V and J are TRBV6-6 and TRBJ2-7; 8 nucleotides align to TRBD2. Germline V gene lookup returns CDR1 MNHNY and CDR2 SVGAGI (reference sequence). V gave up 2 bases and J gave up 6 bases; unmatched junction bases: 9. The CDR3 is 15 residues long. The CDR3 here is CASSYGRGLAGEQYF. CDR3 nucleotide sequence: TGTGCCAGCAGTTACGGCCGTGGGCTAGCGGGCGAGCAGTACTTC.

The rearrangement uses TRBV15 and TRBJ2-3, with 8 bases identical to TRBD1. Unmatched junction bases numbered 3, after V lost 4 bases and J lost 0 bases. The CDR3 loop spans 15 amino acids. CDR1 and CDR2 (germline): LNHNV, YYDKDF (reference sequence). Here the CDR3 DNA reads TGTGCCACCAGCAAGGGACAGGCTAGCACAGATACGCAGTATTTT. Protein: CATSKGQASTDTQYF.

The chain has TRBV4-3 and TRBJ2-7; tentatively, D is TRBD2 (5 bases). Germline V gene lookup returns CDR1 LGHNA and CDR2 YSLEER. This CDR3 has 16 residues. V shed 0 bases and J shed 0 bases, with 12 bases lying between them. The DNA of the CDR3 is TGCGCCAGCAGCCAAGAAGTCTTGAGCGGCTCCTACGAGCAGTACTTC. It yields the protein CASSQEVLSGSYEQYF.

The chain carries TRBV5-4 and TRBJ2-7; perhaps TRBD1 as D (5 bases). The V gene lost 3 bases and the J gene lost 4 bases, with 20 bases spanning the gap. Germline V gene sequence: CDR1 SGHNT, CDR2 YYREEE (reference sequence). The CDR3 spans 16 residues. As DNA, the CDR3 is TGTGCCAGCAGCTCCCAAACCGACAGTCTTGGGTACGAGCAGTACTTC. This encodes CASSSQTDSLGYEQYF.

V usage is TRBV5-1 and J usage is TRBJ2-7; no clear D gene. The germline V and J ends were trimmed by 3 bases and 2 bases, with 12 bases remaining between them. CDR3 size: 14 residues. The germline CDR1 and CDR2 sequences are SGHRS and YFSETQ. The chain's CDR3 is CASSSPPRTYEQYF. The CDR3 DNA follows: TGCGCCAGCAGCTCACCGCCGCGGACCTACGAGCAGTACTTC.

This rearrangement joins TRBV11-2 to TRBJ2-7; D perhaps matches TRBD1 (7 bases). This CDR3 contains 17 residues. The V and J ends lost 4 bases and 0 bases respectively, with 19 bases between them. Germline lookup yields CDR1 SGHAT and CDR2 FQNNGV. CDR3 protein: CASSSNPRRDSSYEQYF. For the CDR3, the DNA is TGTGCCAGCAGCTCCAACCCAAGGCGGGACAGCTCCTACGAGCAGTACTTC.

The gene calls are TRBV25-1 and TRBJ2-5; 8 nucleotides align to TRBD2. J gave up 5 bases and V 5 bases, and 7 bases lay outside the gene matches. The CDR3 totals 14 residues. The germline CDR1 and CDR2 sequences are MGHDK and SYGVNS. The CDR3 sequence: CASSFPGGKETQYF. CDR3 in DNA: TGTGCCAGCAGTTTTCCGGGAGGGAAGGAGACCCAGTACTTC.

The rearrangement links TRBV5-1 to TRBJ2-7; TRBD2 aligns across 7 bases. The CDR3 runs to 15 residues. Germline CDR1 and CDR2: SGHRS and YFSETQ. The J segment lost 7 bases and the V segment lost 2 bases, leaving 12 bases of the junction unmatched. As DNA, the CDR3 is TGCGCCAGCAGCTTAAGGGCGGGAGAGCCACGGGAGCAGTACTTC. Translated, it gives CASSLRAGEPREQYF.

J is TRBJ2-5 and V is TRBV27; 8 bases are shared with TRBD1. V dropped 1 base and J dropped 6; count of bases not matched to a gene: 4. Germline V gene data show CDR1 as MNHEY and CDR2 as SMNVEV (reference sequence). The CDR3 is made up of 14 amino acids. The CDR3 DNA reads TGTGCCAGCAGTTTATTGGGACAGGAGAAGACCCAGTACTTC. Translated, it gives CASSLLGQEKTQYF.

CDR3: CASKKDSTDTQYF. CDR3 sequence (DNA): TGTGCCAGCAAAAAGGATAGCACAGATACGCAGTATTTT. The chain is built from TRBV28 and TRBJ2-3; D uncertain. The V end was cut by 7 bases, the J end by 0 bases, with 8 bases between. The CDR3 sequence is 13 residues long. Germline CDR1 is MDHEN and CDR2 is SYDVKM.